The clone carrying this T cell receptor beta chain appeared a single time. The sample comes from a study of blood T cell repertoires in COVID-19. Trimming pared 5 bases from V and 3 bases from J, leaving 8 bases between. There are 13 residues in the CDR3. As handled by the study authors: Nucleated cell counts were estimated from reference gene primer amplification. The table came from immunoSEQ multiplex PCR; TCRdb's copy has only in-frame clones and leaves some out. From that table come the V and J calls and clone size; the DNA was used to work out D and trimming. The sample records approximately 240,000 clones, 83% being singletons.

Sequencing was performed on peripheral blood. This TCR derives from a woman aged 25 to 45 with COVID-19, enrolled during active disease. This chain uses TRBV12-3 or TRBV12-4 with TRBJ1-3, with D unclear. The CDR3: CASSLRSGNTIYF. In nucleotides, the CDR3 is TGTGCCAGCAGTCTCCGTAGTGGAAACACCATATATTTT.